The 18 T cell receptor beta chains below all came from one sample that was sequenced in a study of T cell responses to AZD1222 COVID-19 vaccine. Data came from immunoSEQ multiplex PCR; TCRdb stores just in-frame clones and leaves some out. The table includes 95,000 to 150,000 clones, approximately 92% detected once. The sequencing used peripheral blood, collected 28 days after the second AZD1222 dose. The origin of the receptors is an adult who received the AZD1222 COVID-19 vaccine.

The chain carries TRBV28 and TRBJ1-1; D possibly corresponds to TRBD1 (5 bases). The CDR3 has 13 residues. The germline gives CDR1 MDHEN, CDR2 SYDVKM. The ends were cut back, 8 bases at V and 6 bases at J, with 16 bases in the middle. This CDR3 is CASREGRAPEAFF. The CDR3 coding sequence is TGTGCCAGCCGAGAGGGACGGGCACCTGAAGCTTTCTTT.

This chain uses TRBV2 with TRBJ2-1, with 7 positions matching TRBD1. With V trimmed by 4 bases and J by 7 bases, 4 bases remained unmatched. Germline CDR1 reads SNHLY; CDR2 reads FYNNEI. The CDR3 runs to 13 residues. The CDR3, as DNA: TGTGCCAGCAGTGCACAGGGGTGGAATGAGCAGTTCTTC. Protein sequence: CASSAQGWNEQFF.

This clone appeared a few times. J is TRBJ2-1 and V is TRBV19; D uncertain. V was pared by 7 bases and J by 4 bases, with 5 bases between. This CDR3 is built from 11 residues. CDR1 and CDR2 (germline): LNHDA, SQIVND (reference sequence). The CDR3: CASTRYNEQFF. The CDR3 DNA reads as TGTGCCAGTACTAGATACAATGAGCAGTTCTTC.

The J gene is TRBJ1-5, the V gene TRBV12-3 or TRBV12-4, with D maybe TRBD1 (5 bases). V was clipped by 7 bases and J by 1 base, with 8 bases between them. The CDR3 loop spans 13 amino acids. The CDR3 protein is CASKGTSNQPQHF. Written as DNA, the CDR3 is TGTGCCAGCAAAGGGACGAGCAATCAGCCCCAGCATTTT.

The chain recombines TRBV11-2 with TRBJ1-1; the D is unclear. Trimming removed 5 bases at V and 0 bases at J, with 10 bases between. CDR3 length: 14 amino acids. Germline V lookup: CDR1 SGHAT, CDR2 FQNNGV. Written as DNA, the CDR3 is TGTGCCAGCAGCCTAGGACCCATGAACACTGAAGCTTTCTTT. Protein: CASSLGPMNTEAFF.

The rearrangement joins TRBV24-1 to TRBJ2-1; D is uncertain. The germline V gene encodes CDR1 KGHDR and CDR2 SFDVKD. Trimming removed 9 bases from V and 6 bases from J, with 11 bases in between. The CDR3 extends over 12 amino acids. CDR3 sequence (DNA): TGTGCCACCGGGAACTCGGGCAATGAGCAGTTCTTC. Translating it yields CATGNSGNEQFF.

This clone was seen a single time. The chain has TRBV5-1 and TRBJ2-3; 8 positions match TRBD1. This CDR3 is built from 17 residues. Unmatched junction bases numbered 10, after V lost 2 bases and J lost 2 bases. Germline V gene data show CDR1 as SGHRS and CDR2 as YFSETQ. CDR3 amino acids: CASSFQSTGEITDTQYF. In nucleotides, the CDR3 is TGCGCCAGCAGCTTCCAATCGACAGGGGAAATCACAGATACGCAGTATTTT. Supplemented by reference TRBV5-1 and TRBJ2-3, the full variable domain reads KAGVTQTPRYLIKTRGQQVTLSCSPISGHRSVSWYQQTPGQGLQFLFEYFSETQRNKGNFPGRFSGRQFSNSRSEMNVSTLELGDSALYLCASSFQSTGEITDTQYFGPGTRLTVL.

The chain links TRBV14 to TRBJ1-2; TRBD1 agrees at 7 bases. The length of the CDR3 is 14 residues. Unmatched junction bases numbered 2, after V lost 2 bases and J lost 2 bases. Germline values: CDR1 SGHDN, CDR2 FVKESK. Here the CDR3 DNA reads TGTGCCAGCAGCCAACTGACAGGGAACTATGGCTACACCTTC. It is translated as CASSQLTGNYGYTF.

This sequence joins TRBV7-9 and TRBJ2-2; TRBD1 aligns across 9 bases. Trimming at V came to 5 bases and at J to 1 base, leaving 2 bases not matched to a gene. In germline, CDR1 is SEHNR, CDR2 FQNEAQ (reference sequence). The CDR3 contains 15 residues. The CDR3 DNA follows: TGTGCCAGCAGCCTGGGACAGGGGAACACCGGGGAGCTGTTTTTT. Translating it yields CASSLGQGNTGELFF.

On this clone itself: The sample carries other DNA sequences with the same CDR3. The gene calls are TRBV3-1 (or the pseudogene TRBV3-2) and TRBJ1-5; 8 bases are shared with TRBD1. Germline trimming cut 4 bases from V and 5 bases from J; bases unmatched to any gene: 1. The germline V gene encodes CDR1 LGHDT and CDR2 YNNKEL (reference sequence). The CDR3 is made up of 13 amino acids. Here the CDR3 DNA reads TGTGCCAGCAGCCTGGACAGGGATCAGCCCCAGCATTTT. It codes for CASSLDRDQPQHF.

The CDR3 reads CASSLSGRWTGELFF. The CDR3 region has the DNA TGTGCCAGCAGCTTAAGTGGGCGTTGGACCGGGGAGCTGTTTTTT. V usage is TRBV7-9 and J usage is TRBJ2-2; D unresolved. The V and J ends lost 2 bases and 5 bases respectively, with 12 bases between them. Germline V gene sequence: CDR1 SEHNR, CDR2 FQNEAQ (reference sequence). CDR3 length: 15 residues.

CDR3 DNA sequence: TGTGCCAGCAGTGATCTGACAGGGTTAATTCAGCCCCAGCATTTT. This encodes CASSDLTGLIQPQHF. This chain connects TRBV2 to TRBJ1-5; 7 nucleotides line up with TRBD1. This CDR3 is built from 15 residues. The ends lost 3 bases at V and 6 bases at J; junction bases unmatched: 8. CDR1 SNHLY and CDR2 FYNNEI come from the germline V gene.

This rearrangement joins TRBV21-1 to TRBJ1-5. TRBV21-1 is labeled a pseudogene. The CDR3 runs to 15 residues. CDR3 loop: CASSKSGVAGQPQHF. The CDR3 nucleotides read TGTGCCAGCAGCAAATCTGGGGTTGCTGGTCAGCCCCAGCATTTT.

The chain is built from TRBV2 and TRBJ2-1, with D maybe TRBD1 (6 bases). CDR1 is SNHLY, CDR2 FYNNEI, per germline. V lost 6 bases and J 1 base, leaving 16 bases between the germline ends. The CDR3 totals 16 residues. CDR3 region: CASRDLGGGSYNEQFF. In DNA form, the CDR3 reads TGTGCCAGCAGAGACTTAGGGGGTGGATCCTACAATGAGCAGTTCTTC.

The V call is TRBV4-2, the J call TRBJ2-1; no firm D call. The V and J ends lost 0 bases and 4 bases respectively, with 7 bases between them. The CDR3 contains 14 residues. Germline lookup yields CDR1 LGHNA and CDR2 YNFKEQ. The CDR3 loop is CASSQDPSYNEQFF. The DNA of the CDR3 is TGTGCCAGCAGCCAAGATCCAAGTTACAATGAGCAGTTCTTC.

V is TRBV15 and J is TRBJ1-6; 8 bases map to TRBD1. This CDR3 region has 15 residues. Germline assignment: CDR1 LNHNV and CDR2 YYDKDF (reference sequence). V dropped 0 bases and J dropped 6; count of bases not matched to a gene: 1. CDR3 region: CATSREGQVNSPLHF. For the CDR3, the DNA is TGTGCCACCAGCAGAGAGGGACAGGTTAATTCACCCCTCCACTTT.

The J gene is TRBJ1-5, the V gene TRBV27; D call uncertain. There are 17 residues in the CDR3. The V end was cut by 8 bases, the J end by 2 bases, with 22 bases between. CDR1 and CDR2 from the germline V gene are MNHEY and SMNVEV (reference sequence). The CDR3 reads CASRPLDRGWGNQPQHF. The DNA of the CDR3 is TGTGCCAGCCGCCCGCTGGACCGAGGGTGGGGCAATCAGCCCCAGCATTTT.

This clone has only a few counts. The V and J genes are TRBV6-4 and TRBJ2-3; the D is unclear. This CDR3 has 14 amino acids. V was cut by 0 bases and J by 2 bases, with 6 bases left in between. The germline V gene encodes CDR1 MRHNA and CDR2 SNTAGT. The CDR3 is CASSDSQTTDTQYF. CDR3 nucleotides: TGTGCCAGCAGTGACTCACAGACCACAGATACGCAGTATTTT.